The clone carrying this T cell receptor (beta chain) was picked up one time. The data belong to a study of blood T cell repertoires in COVID-19. Per germline, CDR1 DFQATT and CDR2 SNEGSKA (reference sequence). With 3 bases removed from V and 4 bases from J, the gap between germline ends came to 19 bases. The CDR3 loop spans 16 amino acids. Data came from immunoSEQ multiplex PCR; TCRdb stores just in-frame clones and leaves some out. The sample records a few hundred thousand clones, about nine tenths being singletons. The sequence came from a woman younger than 45 with COVID-19, enrolled during active disease. Sequenced: peripheral blood. The chain uses TRBV20-1 and TRBJ2-1; D might be TRBD2 (5 bases). In DNA form, the CDR3 reads TGCAGTGCTAGTTTGGGAGACCCGGACTTTTACAATGAGCAGTTCTTC. Translation: CSASLGDPDFYNEQFF.